These 19 T cell receptor beta chains share one sample of origin, sequenced in a study of blood T cell repertoires in COVID-19. Repertoires were generated with immunoSEQ multiplex PCR, while TCRdb's copy carries only in-frame clones and drops some. The profile shows more than 300,000 clones, roughly 87% of them singletons. Sequencing input: PBMCs or T cells enriched from blood (not recorded which). These receptor sequences come from a woman in her forties or fifties who had recovered from COVID-19.

The table lists this clone with a count of one. This rearrangement joins TRBV13 to TRBJ2-1; TRBD1 matches at 7 bases. Germline V gene lookup returns CDR1 PRHDT and CDR2 FYEKMQ (reference sequence). The junction had 5 bases not matched to a gene; V was cut back by 0 bases and J by 3 bases. The CDR3 covers 16 residues. Here the CDR3 DNA reads TGTGCCAGCAGCTTAGGAGTCAGGGGGAACTACAATGAGCAGTTCTTC. Its translation: CASSLGVRGNYNEQFF.

The V gene is TRBV7-2, the J gene TRBJ2-7; 7 positions agree with TRBD2. This CDR3 region has 16 residues. Germline CDR1 reads SGHTA; CDR2 reads FQGNSA. J lost 3 bases, V lost 1 base, and 9 bases had no gene match. The CDR3 sequence: CASSLGVRERGYEQYF. CDR3 nucleotide sequence: TGTGCCAGCAGCTTAGGGGTGCGGGAGAGGGGCTACGAGCAGTACTTC. Together with reference TRBV7-2 and TRBJ2-7, the CDR3 gives the full variable domain: GAGVSQSPSNKVTEKGKDVELRCDPISGHTALYWYRQSLGQGLEFLIYFQGNSAPDKSGLPSDRFSAERTGGSVSTLTIQRTQQEDSAVYLCASSLGVRERGYEQYFGPGTRLTVT.

The rearrangement joins TRBV7-9 to TRBJ2-1, with TRBD2 matching 15 bases. Germline V gives CDR1 SEHNR, CDR2 FQNEAQ (reference sequence). J lost 11 bases, V lost 4 bases, and 9 bases had no gene match. This CDR3 contains 16 residues. The CDR3 region has the DNA TGTGCCAGCAGCTCCCCGGGACTAGCGGGGGGCTCTAAGCAGTTCTTC. Its translation: CASSSPGLAGGSKQFF.

The chain uses TRBV5-4 and TRBJ2-7, with a possible D match to TRBD1 (5 bases). V was pared by 5 bases and J by 5 bases, with 17 bases between. The CDR3 has 14 amino acids. Germline assignment: CDR1 SGHNT and CDR2 YYREEE (reference sequence). CDR3 coding DNA: TGTGCCAGCAGGGGTGATTCAGGGAACGACGAGCAGTACTTC. As protein: CASRGDSGNDEQYF.

The genes are TRBV11-3 and TRBJ2-7, with 7 bases identical to TRBD1. CDR3 length: 14 amino acids. Germline assignment: CDR1 SGHNT and CDR2 YENEEA. The junction had 3 bases not matched to a gene; V was cut back by 4 bases and J by 0 bases. The CDR3 loop reads CASSSGQSSYEQYF. The CDR3 bases are TGTGCCAGCAGCTCGGGACAGAGCTCCTACGAGCAGTACTTC.

This chain connects TRBV5-1 to TRBJ1-1; no definite D call. CDR1 and CDR2 from the germline V gene are SGHRS and YFSETQ. CDR3 length: 14 amino acids. V was cut by 4 bases and J by 1 base, with 11 bases left in between. The CDR3 bases are TGCGCCAGCAGCCCGAAGCTAGAGAACACTGAAGCTTTCTTT. Its translation is CASSPKLENTEAFF. The full variable domain, completed using reference TRBV5-1 and TRBJ1-1, is KAGVTQTPRYLIKTRGQQVTLSCSPISGHRSVSWYQQTPGQGLQFLFEYFSETQRNKGNFPGRFSGRQFSNSRSEMNVSTLELGDSALYLCASSPKLENTEAFFGQGTRLTVV.

The gene calls are TRBV27 and TRBJ1-2; D not certain. The CDR3 extends over 14 amino acids. Trimming stripped 5 bases from V and 5 bases from J, with 15 bases between. Germline V gives CDR1 MNHEY, CDR2 SMNVEV (reference sequence). The CDR3: CASSTGGYNYGYTF. As DNA, the CDR3 is TGTGCCAGCAGTACCGGAGGGTATAATTATGGCTACACCTTC.

V gene TRBV29-1 combines with J gene TRBJ1-2; the match to TRBD1 covers 9 bases. V shed 7 bases and J 3 bases; nucleotides not matched to a gene: 6. The germline CDR1 and CDR2 sequences are SQVTM and ANQGSEA. CDR3 size: 13 residues. CDR3 sequence: CSGGGQGYYGYTF. CDR3 in DNA: TGCAGCGGAGGGGGACAGGGATACTATGGCTACACCTTC.

The chain carries TRBV5-4 and TRBJ2-4; 9 bases line up with TRBD2. The CDR3 is made up of 16 amino acids. V shed 1 base and J 0 bases; nucleotides not matched to a gene: 2. The V gene's germline CDR1 is SGHNT and CDR2 YYREEE (reference sequence). The CDR3 sequence: CASSLYSGGAKNIQYF. DNA of the CDR3: TGTGCCAGCAGCTTGTATAGCGGGGGAGCCAAAAACATTCAGTACTTC.

This clone has only a few counts. The chain uses TRBV2 and TRBJ1-5; maybe TRBD1 (6 bases). CDR3 length equals 13 residues. Germline V gene data show CDR1 as SNHLY and CDR2 as FYNNEI. V was pared by 6 bases and J by 5 bases, with 11 bases between. CDR3 bases: TGTGCCAGCAGGTCCCCAGGGGATCAGCCCCAGCATTTT. Translating gives CASRSPGDQPQHF.

This chain links TRBV7-8 with TRBJ1-2; 8 bases agree with TRBD1. V was clipped by 5 bases and J by 4 bases; unmatched bases: 9. Germline V lookup: CDR1 SGHVS, CDR2 FQNEAQ. The CDR3 consists of 15 residues. The CDR3 nucleotides are TGTGCCAGCAGCCCCAGGACAGGGTTGGCCTATGGCTACACCTTC. Its translation is CASSPRTGLAYGYTF.

V usage is TRBV6-5 and J usage is TRBJ1-2; TRBD1 agrees at 8 bases. CDR1 is MNHEY, CDR2 SVGAGI, per germline. The CDR3 consists of 13 residues. V was clipped by 7 bases and J by 4 bases; unmatched bases: 5. The CDR3 loop reads CASTRQGSYGYTF. Here the CDR3 DNA reads TGTGCCAGCACCAGACAGGGGAGCTATGGCTACACCTTC.

The gene calls are TRBV30 and TRBJ1-1; TRBD1 is a possible D gene (5 bases). The germline V gene encodes CDR1 GTSNPN and CDR2 SVGIG (reference sequence). This CDR3 contains 13 residues. V was pared by 3 bases and J by 4 bases, with 12 bases between. The CDR3 DNA follows: TGTGCCTGGAGCCTCACGGGACTCACTGAAGCTTTCTTT. Translating gives CAWSLTGLTEAFF.

The chain carries TRBV27 and TRBJ2-5; tentatively, D is TRBD2 (6 bases). The germline V gene encodes CDR1 MNHEY and CDR2 SMNVEV (reference sequence). There are 14 residues in the CDR3. Trimming took off 0 bases at V and 5 bases at J, with 10 bases between the two ends. The DNA for the CDR3 is TGTGCCAGCAGTTTATCTAGCGGATGGGAGACCCAGTACTTC. Its protein is CASSLSSGWETQYF.

The chain uses TRBV4-2 and TRBJ2-5; 8 bases agree with TRBD1. This CDR3 has 16 amino acids. Germline CDR1 and CDR2: LGHNA and YNFKEQ. The V segment lost 4 bases and the J segment 0 bases; nucleotides outside the gene matches: 7. The CDR3 nucleotides are TGTGCCAGCAGCCGGAAGATGACAGGGGACCAAGAGACCCAGTACTTC. Protein sequence: CASSRKMTGDQETQYF.

The genes are TRBV11-3 and TRBJ2-7, with 14 bases that match TRBD2. This CDR3 has 17 residues. From germline, CDR1 is SGHNT and CDR2 YENEEA. Unmatched junction bases numbered 5, after V lost 2 bases and J lost 2 bases. The CDR3 nucleotides read TGTGCCAGCAGCTTATCCCCGGGACTAGCGGGGGCCTACGAGCAGTACTTC. Translated, it gives CASSLSPGLAGAYEQYF.

V usage is TRBV5-6 and J usage is TRBJ2-2, with D possibly matching TRBD1 (6 bases). From germline, CDR1 is SGHDT and CDR2 YYEEEE. The V gene lost 7 bases and the J gene lost 6 bases, with 28 bases spanning the gap. The CDR3 covers 18 residues. CDR3 region: CASHSLYLGRGTAGELFF. DNA of the CDR3: TGTGCCAGCCACAGCTTGTATCTCGGCAGGGGCACCGCCGGGGAGCTGTTTTTT.

This chain links TRBV2 with TRBJ2-7, with D possibly matching TRBD2 (5 bases). The CDR3 consists of 13 residues. Trimming took 3 bases from V and 3 from J, leaving 9 bases between them. Germline V CDR1 and CDR2: SNHLY, FYNNEI. The CDR3 is CASSEGVGYEQYF. CDR3 nucleotides: TGTGCCAGCAGTGAGGGAGTGGGCTACGAGCAGTACTTC.

This clone occurred once. The chain couples TRBV29-1 to TRBJ1-5; 7 positions agree with TRBD1. From germline, CDR1 is SQVTM and CDR2 ANQGSEA. Unmatched junction bases numbered 11, after V lost 7 bases and J lost 2 bases. The CDR3 contains 15 residues. The CDR3 reads CSAHAPDRGNQPQHF. The CDR3 DNA sequence: TGCAGCGCCCACGCCCCCGACAGGGGCAATCAGCCCCAGCATTTT.